The 17 T cell receptor beta chains presented below share a single source sample, sequenced in a study of cytomegalovirus exposure and HLA in healthy donors. The PCR had 60 Vbeta and 13 Jbeta primers. Profiled with immunoSEQ multiplex PCR; TCRdb holds only in-frame clones, not every one. Of about 200,000 clones listed, 65% to 85% are singletons. The sequencing sample was made of PBMCs. The receptor set was obtained from a man aged 30-40 years in good health and CMV-seronegative.

The rearrangement uses TRBV6-1 and TRBJ2-2, with 9 bases fitting TRBD2. CDR1 and CDR2 from the germline V gene are MNHNS and SASEGT. V shed 4 bases, J shed 5 bases, and the junction held 5 bases outside the gene matches. This CDR3 spans 15 amino acids. The CDR3 spells CASSVERGVTGELFF. The CDR3 bases are TGTGCCAGCAGTGTGGAGCGGGGGGTTACCGGGGAGCTGTTTTTT.

The CDR3 DNA reads TGTGCCAGCAGGGGGGGGAGGTACGGCTACACCTTC. Its protein is CASRGGRYGYTF. The gene calls are TRBV9 and TRBJ1-2; a possible D gene is TRBD1 (5 bases). V lost 5 bases to trimming and J lost 8 bases, with 13 bases between them. The CDR3 extends over 12 amino acids. The germline CDR1 and CDR2 sequences are SGDLS and YYNGEE.

The CDR3 region is CASSEIDGRGPLHF. The CDR3 DNA reads TGTGCCAGCAGTGAGATCGACGGACGCGGGCCCCTCCACTTT. The V and J genes are TRBV6-1 and TRBJ1-6; D is ambiguous. Germline V gene data show CDR1 as MNHNS and CDR2 as SASEGT. V was clipped by 3 bases and J by 13 bases, with 16 bases between them. The CDR3 sequence is 14 residues long.

This clone occurred a few times. This chain connects TRBV7-9 to TRBJ2-5, with 8 bases identical to TRBD2. CDR3 length: 13 amino acids. Per germline, CDR1 SEHNR and CDR2 FQNEAQ (reference sequence). V dropped 3 bases and J dropped 3; count of bases not matched to a gene: 0. The CDR3 DNA follows: TGTGCCAGCAGCTTCGGGGGGGAAGAGACCCAGTACTTC. Translation gives CASSFGGEETQYF.

The CDR3 coding sequence is TGTGCCAGCAGCTTAGCTCGGAACACTGAAGCTTTCTTT. This codes for CASSLARNTEAFF. The chain is built from TRBV11-3 and TRBJ1-1, with no clear D. V lost 1 base and J 1 base, leaving 4 bases between the germline ends. The CDR3 totals 13 residues. From germline, CDR1 is SGHNT and CDR2 YENEEA.

The genes are TRBV6-5 and TRBJ1-1; a possible D gene is TRBD1 (5 bases). The CDR3 has 14 residues. Trimming removed 0 bases from V and 1 base from J, with 6 bases in between. CDR1 MNHEY and CDR2 SVGAGI come from the germline V gene. In DNA, the CDR3 is TGTGCCAGCAGTTACTCGGGGGGGAACACTGAAGCTTTCTTT. Translation: CASSYSGGNTEAFF.

CDR3 DNA: TGTGCCAGCAGCTTCTCTCAGGACTACGAGCAGTACTTC. It is translated as CASSFSQDYEQYF. The chain couples TRBV7-2 to TRBJ2-7; D call uncertain. The CDR3 contains 13 residues. Trimming took 3 bases from V and 3 from J, leaving 9 bases between them. The V gene's germline CDR1 is SGHTA and CDR2 FQGNSA.

This clone turned up a few times. This sequence joins TRBV6-1 and TRBJ1-6, with 7 bases aligning to TRBD1. Germline assignment: CDR1 MNHNS and CDR2 SASEGT. The CDR3 totals 15 residues. Unmatched junction bases numbered 1, after V lost 0 bases and J lost 5 bases. The CDR3 DNA sequence: TGTGCCAGCAGTGAAGCGGGACAGAATAATTCACCCCTCCACTTT. It encodes CASSEAGQNNSPLHF.

This clone was seen a handful of times. The V gene is TRBV4-1, the J gene TRBJ1-4, with 8 bases that match TRBD1. The CDR3 covers 15 residues. V gave up 0 bases and J gave up 7 bases; unmatched junction bases: 4. CDR1 MGHRA and CDR2 YSYEKL come from the germline V gene. The CDR3 nucleotides are TGCGCCAGCAGCCAAGATCAGGGGGCGCGTGAAAAACTGTTTTTT. Protein product: CASSQDQGAREKLFF.

The chain combines TRBV6-5 with TRBJ2-1, with 7 bases identical to TRBD1. This CDR3 region has 16 residues. With 4 bases clipped from V and 6 bases from J, the junction kept 12 bases outside the gene matches. Looked up from germline, CDR1 is MNHEY and CDR2 is SVGAGI. CDR3 sequence: CASSSGQALGINEQFF. For the CDR3, the DNA is TGTGCCAGCAGTTCCGGACAGGCCTTAGGGATCAATGAGCAGTTCTTC.

The J gene is TRBJ2-5, the V gene TRBV4-1; tentative D call: TRBD2 (6 bases). In germline, CDR1 is MGHRA, CDR2 YSYEKL. CDR3 size: 13 residues. Between the trimmed V and J ends, which lost 6 bases and 1 base, there was a span of 9 bases. In DNA, the CDR3 is TGCGCCAGCAGTGGGGACTTCCAAGAGACCCAGTACTTC. It is translated as CASSGDFQETQYF.

There are a few counts of this clone. The J gene is TRBJ1-6, the V gene TRBV6-5; D is unresolved. There are 12 residues in the CDR3. Deletions cut 3 bases from V and 7 bases from J, with 4 bases between. In germline, CDR1 is MNHEY, CDR2 SVGAGI. The CDR3 is CASSYGNSPLHF. The CDR3 nucleotides read TGTGCCAGCAGTTATGGCAATTCACCCCTCCACTTT.

The chain joins TRBV19 to TRBJ2-2; 10 bases align to TRBD2. The length of the CDR3 is 16 residues. The junction had 6 bases not matched to a gene; V was cut back by 7 bases and J by 1 base. Germline lookup yields CDR1 LNHDA and CDR2 SQIVND (reference sequence). The DNA for the CDR3 is TGTGCCAGTAAAGCTAGCGGGGGCCTGAACACCGGGGAGCTGTTTTTT. Translation gives CASKASGGLNTGELFF.

This clone was counted between two and nine times. The rearrangement joins TRBV5-6 to TRBJ2-2, with D perhaps TRBD1 (6 bases). Germline V gene lookup returns CDR1 SGHDT and CDR2 YYEEEE. The CDR3 contains 13 residues. V was clipped by 1 base and J by 5 bases, with 6 bases between them. CDR3 loop: CASSLTGTGELFF. The CDR3, as DNA: TGTGCCAGCAGCTTGACAGGGACCGGGGAGCTGTTTTTT.

This rearrangement joins TRBV2 to TRBJ2-1; 9 nucleotides line up with TRBD2. Germline trimming cut 7 bases from V and 7 bases from J; bases unmatched to any gene: 8. Per germline, CDR1 SNHLY and CDR2 FYNNEI. CDR3 length equals 14 residues. CDR3 sequence: CASNWRGGINEQFF. CDR3 sequence (DNA): TGTGCCAGCAATTGGCGGGGGGGCATAAATGAGCAGTTCTTC.

The V and J genes are TRBV7-9 and TRBJ1-3; tentative D call: TRBD1 (5 bases). The ends were cut back, 0 bases at V and 0 bases at J, with 6 bases in the middle. Germline V CDR1 and CDR2: SEHNR, FQNEAQ (reference sequence). This CDR3 is built from 15 residues. The chain's CDR3 is CASSLAQGSGNTIYF. CDR3 nucleotides: TGTGCCAGCAGCTTAGCGCAGGGCTCTGGAAACACCATATATTTT.

The rearrangement joins TRBV10-3 to TRBJ1-6; tentatively, D is TRBD1 (5 bases). The CDR3 totals 14 residues. V shed 4 bases and J shed 8 bases, with 12 bases lying between them. In germline, CDR1 is ENHRY, CDR2 SYGVKD. The CDR3 region has the DNA TGTGCCATCAGTGGCTGGCAGGGATATTCACCCCTCCACTTT. It encodes CAISGWQGYSPLHF.